The 9 T cell receptor beta chains presented below share a single source sample, sequenced in a study of shared clonotypes between healthy human individuals. It was CD45RO-negative cells, positively selected for CCR7, that made up naive CD8 cells, with terminally differentiated effector memory CD45RA+ cells excluded. Data came from immunoSEQ multiplex PCR; TCRdb stores just in-frame clones and leaves some out. The table includes just over 2,000,000 clones, about 95% detected once. Source material: naive CD8+ T cells sorted from blood. The receptors shown here come from a man between 18 and 35 years old in good health.

The gene calls are TRBV5-1 and TRBJ1-6; tentatively, D is TRBD1 (5 bases). The CDR3 covers 17 residues. V shed 0 bases and J shed 5 bases, with 15 bases lying between them. From germline, CDR1 is SGHRS and CDR2 YFSETQ. Here the CDR3 reads CASSLDGQGVNNSPLHF. CDR3 nucleotide sequence: TGCGCCAGCAGCTTGGATGGCCAGGGAGTTAATAATTCACCCCTCCACTTT.

The gene calls are TRBV2 and TRBJ1-2, with 9 bases matching TRBD1. Germline trimming cut 4 bases from V and 10 bases from J; bases unmatched to any gene: 10. Germline V gives CDR1 SNHLY, CDR2 FYNNEI. This CDR3 has 14 residues. The CDR3 loop reads CASSVSGTGLTYTF. The CDR3 DNA follows: TGTGCCAGCAGTGTCTCCGGGACAGGGCTTACCTACACCTTC.

This chain links TRBV6-6 with TRBJ2-2, with TRBD1 as a possible D gene (5 bases). The CDR3 covers 14 residues. V dropped 0 bases and J dropped 5 bases, with 7 bases sitting between them. Germline V gene lookup returns CDR1 MNHNY and CDR2 SVGAGI (reference sequence). This chain's CDR3 is CASSYSTETGELFF. In DNA, the CDR3 is TGTGCCAGCAGTTACTCGACAGAGACCGGGGAGCTGTTTTTT.

This chain uses TRBV2 with TRBJ2-1; 11 bases are a match to TRBD1. Germline CDR1 is SNHLY and CDR2 is FYNNEI. The CDR3 is made up of 14 amino acids. V lost 4 bases to trimming and J lost 7 bases; unmatched junction nucleotides: 3. The CDR3 DNA reads as TGTGCCAGCAGTGGGGGACAGGGGGTTAATGAGCAGTTCTTC. Translating it yields CASSGGQGVNEQFF.

The V and J genes are TRBV6-5 and TRBJ1-2; no reliable D call. The CDR3 spans 14 residues. Germline CDR1 and CDR2: MNHEY and SVGAGI. Trimming stripped 5 bases from V and 4 bases from J, with 14 bases between. In DNA form, the CDR3 reads TGTGCCAGCAGTCCTACCGGGGATTTCTATGGCTACACCTTC. It translates to CASSPTGDFYGYTF.

This clone has more than one count but fewer than ten. The chain couples TRBV10-2 to TRBJ2-7; D might be TRBD1 (5 bases). Looked up from germline, CDR1 is WSHSY and CDR2 is SAAADI. This CDR3 spans 11 amino acids. Trimming pared 3 bases from V and 6 bases from J, leaving 6 bases between. The CDR3 sequence is CASSERGEQYF. The CDR3, as DNA: TGCGCCAGCAGTGAAAGGGGCGAGCAGTACTTC.

A few counts support this clone. The chain couples TRBV5-1 to TRBJ2-7; 7 nucleotides align to TRBD1. CDR3 length: 15 amino acids. V lost 0 bases to trimming and J lost 2 bases; unmatched junction nucleotides: 5. The V gene's germline CDR1 is SGHRS and CDR2 YFSETQ. CDR3 sequence: CASSLGTGAAYEQYF. CDR3 nucleotide sequence: TGCGCCAGCAGCTTGGGTACAGGGGCGGCCTACGAGCAGTACTTC.

V is TRBV13 and J is TRBJ2-3, with TRBD2 matching 7 bases. Germline V gives CDR1 PRHDT, CDR2 FYEKMQ (reference sequence). This CDR3 has 16 amino acids. Trimming at V came to 4 bases and at J to 0 bases, leaving 7 bases not matched to a gene. The CDR3 loop is CASSSGLAASTDTQYF. CDR3 nucleotide sequence: TGTGCCAGCAGCTCCGGGCTAGCGGCTAGCACAGATACGCAGTATTTT.

The chain has TRBV6-5 and TRBJ1-5; 7 positions agree with TRBD1. The CDR3 totals 15 residues. V shed 5 bases and J 1 base; nucleotides not matched to a gene: 5. Germline CDR1 is MNHEY and CDR2 is SVGAGI. CDR3 amino acids: CASSRGQASNQPQHF. As DNA, the CDR3 is TGTGCCAGCAGTAGAGGACAGGCGAGCAATCAGCCCCAGCATTTT.